This T cell receptor beta chain was identified in a study of blood T cell repertoires in COVID-19 (dated by TCRdb to about 2020). A note on the overall study: Collaborator samples came from the United States, Italy and Spain and covered acute and convalescent phases of COVID-19. The material from the prospective study consisted of cDNA or gDNA derived from T cells, B-cell-depleted T cells, or PBMCs. The dataset comprised deeply sampled blood TCRbeta repertoires from subjects exposed to, actively infected with, or recovered from COVID-19. The repertoires were made available in a free public database intended to serve as a resource for research on the immune response to SARS-CoV-2. Samples came from the ongoing ImmuneRACE study (first 160 participants) plus 1,254 subjects from 6 global collaborators. Nearly every sample came with metadata listing a de-identified subject ID, COVID-19 status, age in years and sex. Where available, HLA class I and class II types were obtained from metadata supplied by the sample provider rather than from assay-based typing.

Measured from the cysteine to the phenylalanine, the CDR3 is 15 residues long. Of the read, only the CDR3 DNA is kept; its 45 bases are in frame from base 1. The germline V gene yields MNHEY for CDR1 and SVGAGI for CDR2. V is clipped by 0 bases and J by 3 bases, and the sequence between their germline boundaries is 12 bases long. The collaborating institutions used their own protocols to collect whole blood in K2EDTA tubes. For TCRbeta analysis, collaborator samples were shipped as frozen whole blood, as isolated PBMCs, or as DNA extracted from either sample type. Points on this clone: The antigen this receptor binds is unknown. No base-level quality is on record; no much larger clone is a single base apart.

TCRbeta CDR3 regions were amplified from genomic DNA using the immunoSEQ Assay, a bias-controlled multiplex PCR. Under the source paper's analysis protocol: The number of nucleated cells in each sample was estimated by amplification of reference gene primers within the assay. To quantify the absolute abundance of each unique TCRbeta CDR3 rearrangement, sequence reads were collapsed and filtered. For each sample, productive Simpson clonality was calculated as the square root of Simpson's diversity index over productive rearrangements. Drawn from immuneACCESS, this table holds only the in-frame rearrangements with V and J called that TCRdb kept. Clones are partly lost; checked studies trace under half to an unresolved V gene and leave the rest unexplained. D and trimming come from the DNA, and the V and J calls and clone size come from that table. The sample contains roughly 100,000 clones, about 84% of them found a single time. The leading ten clones occupy 13% to 15% of the sample.

The study at large found these results: Clinical and demographic metadata were provided uncurated, with the amount varying by source and participant.

Sequencing was done on a sample of peripheral blood. The sequence is built from TRBV6-5 and TRBJ2-7; the D segment could be TRBD2, given 5 matching bases. The source is a woman aged 60-75 years with acute or convalescent COVID-19. Here the CDR3 is given as CASSYSSGSVYEQYF. The nucleotides are TGTGCCAGCAGTTACTCAAGCGGATCGGTCTACGAGCAGTACTTC.